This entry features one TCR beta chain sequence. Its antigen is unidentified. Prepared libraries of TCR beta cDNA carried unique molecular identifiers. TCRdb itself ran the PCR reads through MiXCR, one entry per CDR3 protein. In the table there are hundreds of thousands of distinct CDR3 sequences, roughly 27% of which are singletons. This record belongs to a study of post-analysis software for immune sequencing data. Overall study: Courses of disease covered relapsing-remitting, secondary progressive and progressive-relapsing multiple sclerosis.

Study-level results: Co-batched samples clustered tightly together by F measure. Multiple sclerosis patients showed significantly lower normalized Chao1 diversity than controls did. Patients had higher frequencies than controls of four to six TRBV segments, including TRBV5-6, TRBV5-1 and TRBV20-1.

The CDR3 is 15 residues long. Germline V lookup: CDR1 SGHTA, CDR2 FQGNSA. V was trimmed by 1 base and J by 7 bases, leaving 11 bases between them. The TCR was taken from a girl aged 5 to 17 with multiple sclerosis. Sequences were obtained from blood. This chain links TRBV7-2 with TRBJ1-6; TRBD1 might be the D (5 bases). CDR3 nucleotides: TGTGCCAGCAGCTTAGAGGGACCGTCCAATTCACCCCTCCACTTT. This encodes CASSLEGPSNSPLHF.